Listed below are T cell receptor beta chains from one sample, sequenced in a study of T cell repertoires in cytomegalovirus infection. TCRdb reprocessed the reads with MiXCR, giving one entry per CDR3 protein. This sample has a few hundred thousand distinct CDR3 sequences, with about 17% found just once. Sequences were obtained from PBMCs. These receptors were taken from a human donor in good health (CMV status not recorded). Some clones in this sample may be carry-over from other donors' samples. The CDR3 runs from the conserved cysteine through the conserved F or W. Each record gives: V gene, J gene, clone size, D gene, CDR3 DNA, CDR3 protein. A D gene is named only where the DNA matches it firmly. Clone size, where shown, is once, few, many, or a class for clones that have expanded.

v_gene: TRBV27
j_gene: TRBJ2-5
abundance: many
d_gene: .
CDR3nt: TGTGCCAGCAGTTTTGATCTGAGGGAGACCCAGTACTTC
CDR3aa: CASSFDLRETQYF

v_gene: TRBV6-6
j_gene: TRBJ1-4
abundance: few
d_gene: .
CDR3nt: TGTGCCAGCAGTTGGGATTCCGGGGGCCCCCTCGGAAAACTGTTTTTT
CDR3aa: CASSWDSGGPLGKLFF

v_gene: TRBV7-2
j_gene: TRBJ2-2
abundance: many
d_gene: .
CDR3nt: TGTGCCAGCAGCTTAGTTGGCTCCGAGACCGGGGAGCTGTTTTTT
CDR3aa: CASSLVGSETGELFF

v_gene: TRBV18
j_gene: TRBJ1-1
abundance: few
d_gene: .
CDR3nt: TGTGCCAGCTCACCAGAAGGGAAGCGGGACACTGAAGCTTTCTTT
CDR3aa: CASSPEGKRDTEAFF

v_gene: TRBV4-1
j_gene: TRBJ1-1
abundance: once
d_gene: .
CDR3nt: TGCGCCAGCAGCCAAGGGGACACGTTAATTGAAGCTTTCTTT
CDR3aa: CASSQGDTLIEAFF

v_gene: TRBV18
j_gene: TRBJ2-7
abundance: few
d_gene: TRBD1
CDR3nt: TGTGCCAGCTCACCACCAACAGGAGGGGACAGGGACTACGAGCAGTACTTC
CDR3aa: CASSPPTGGDRDYEQYF

v_gene: TRBV11-2
j_gene: TRBJ1-5
abundance: once
d_gene: .
CDR3nt: TGTGCCAGCAGCTCCGTAGTGGGGCAGCCCCAGCATTTT
CDR3aa: CASSSVVGQPQHF

v_gene: TRBV3-1
j_gene: TRBJ2-6
abundance: .
d_gene: .
CDR3nt: TGTGCCAGCACGGGGGCGTTCTCTGGGGCCAACGTCCTGACTTTC
CDR3aa: CASTGAFSGANVLTF

v_gene: TRBV29-1
j_gene: TRBJ2-3
abundance: few
d_gene: TRBD2
CDR3nt: TGCAGCGCCGGATGGACTAGCTCCCCAGATACGCAGTATTTT
CDR3aa: CSAGWTSSPDTQYF

v_gene: TRBV3-1
j_gene: TRBJ1-1
abundance: .
d_gene: TRBD1
CDR3nt: TGTGCCAGCAGCCAGGGACAGGGGGTGAAGAACACTGAAGCTTTCTTT
CDR3aa: CASSQGQGVKNTEAFF

v_gene: TRBV11-2
j_gene: TRBJ1-2
abundance: few
d_gene: .
CDR3nt: TGTGCCAGCAGCTTAGCCCAAGCGGGCAACTATGGCTACACCTTC
CDR3aa: CASSLAQAGNYGYTF

v_gene: TRBV5-6
j_gene: TRBJ1-6
abundance: .
d_gene: .
CDR3nt: TGTGCCAGCAGTTCCCGATTGGCATCCCCCCTCCACTTT
CDR3aa: CASSSRLASPLHF

v_gene: TRBV6-1
j_gene: TRBJ2-7
abundance: few
d_gene: .
CDR3nt: TGTGCCAGCAGTGTTCAGGGGTATCGCGACGAGCAGTACTTC
CDR3aa: CASSVQGYRDEQYF

v_gene: TRBV15
j_gene: TRBJ2-5
abundance: few
d_gene: .
CDR3nt: TGTGCCACCAGCAGACCTCAGGACTACCTGGAGACCCAGTACTTC
CDR3aa: CATSRPQDYLETQYF

v_gene: TRBV7-2
j_gene: TRBJ1-3
abundance: many
d_gene: TRBD1
CDR3nt: TGTGCCAGCACCTTGGTCAGGGGGCATGGAAACACCATATATTTT
CDR3aa: CASTLVRGHGNTIYF

v_gene: TRBV20-1
j_gene: TRBJ2-3
abundance: .
d_gene: .
CDR3nt: TGCAGTGCTAAGGCAGGGGCCGAGCACACAGATACGCAGTATTTT
CDR3aa: CSAKAGAEHTDTQYF

v_gene: TRBV7-9
j_gene: TRBJ1-5
abundance: .
d_gene: .
CDR3nt: TGTGCCAGCAGCTTACTCCAGCCCCAGCATTTT
CDR3aa: CASSLLQPQHF

v_gene: TRBV7-9
j_gene: TRBJ1-1
abundance: .
d_gene: TRBD1
CDR3nt: TGTGCCAGCAGTTATCCGGGACAGGGGGGGACCACTGAAGCTTTCTTT
CDR3aa: CASSYPGQGGTTEAFF

v_gene: TRBV28
j_gene: TRBJ1-6
abundance: .
d_gene: .
CDR3nt: TGTGCCAGCAGTCCTCGGGAGGGGCGCCAACGGTCACCCCTCCACTTT
CDR3aa: CASSPREGRQRSPLHF

v_gene: TRBV20-1
j_gene: TRBJ1-1
abundance: many
d_gene: .
CDR3nt: TGCAGTGCTAGAACATTTCACGGGGGCAGCTCCACTGAAGCTTTCTTT
CDR3aa: CSARTFHGGSSTEAFF

v_gene: TRBV6-2/TRBV6-3
j_gene: TRBJ1-1
abundance: many
d_gene: .
CDR3nt: TGTGCCAGCAGTGATGAGACCTGGGACCGGAACACTGAAGCTTTCTTT
CDR3aa: CASSDETWDRNTEAFF

v_gene: TRBV7-2
j_gene: TRBJ2-1
abundance: few
d_gene: TRBD1
CDR3nt: TGTGCCAGCAGCTTAGAGGAGGGACAGGGGTGGTACAATGAGCAGTTCTTC
CDR3aa: CASSLEEGQGWYNEQFF

v_gene: TRBV6-1
j_gene: TRBJ2-7
abundance: many
d_gene: .
CDR3nt: TGTGCCAGCATGGGGGCTCCTATTTACGAGCAGTACTTC
CDR3aa: CASMGAPIYEQYF

v_gene: TRBV7-9
j_gene: TRBJ2-1
abundance: many
d_gene: .
CDR3nt: TGTGCCAGCAGCTCCGGAGAGTACAATGAGCAGTTCTTC
CDR3aa: CASSSGEYNEQFF

v_gene: TRBV12-3/TRBV12-4
j_gene: TRBJ1-5
abundance: many
d_gene: .
CDR3nt: TGTGCCAGCGGTGGGCAGGGTGGGAATCAGCCCCAGCATTTT
CDR3aa: CASGGQGGNQPQHF

v_gene: TRBV20-1
j_gene: TRBJ1-4
abundance: .
d_gene: .
CDR3nt: TGCAGTGCCACCTCGGCAGGGGCAAATGAAAAACTGTTTTTT
CDR3aa: CSATSAGANEKLFF

v_gene: TRBV5-1
j_gene: TRBJ2-1
abundance: few
d_gene: TRBD2
CDR3nt: TGCGCCAGCAGCGTCGGACTAGCGGGGTGGTACAATGAGCAGTTCTTC
CDR3aa: CASSVGLAGWYNEQFF

v_gene: TRBV4-2
j_gene: TRBJ2-2
abundance: few
d_gene: TRBD1
CDR3nt: TGTGCCAGCAGCCAAGATCGGGACAGATACACCGGGGAGCTGTTTTTT
CDR3aa: CASSQDRDRYTGELFF

v_gene: TRBV7-8
j_gene: TRBJ1-5
abundance: many
d_gene: .
CDR3nt: TGTGCCAGCAGCCCCGGACAGTATAGCAATCAGCCCCAGCATTTT
CDR3aa: CASSPGQYSNQPQHF

v_gene: TRBV18
j_gene: TRBJ1-4
abundance: many
d_gene: .
CDR3nt: TGTGCCAGCTCACCATGGACCGGGGAAAAACTGTTTTTT
CDR3aa: CASSPWTGEKLFF

v_gene: TRBV7-2
j_gene: TRBJ1-4
abundance: few
d_gene: .
CDR3nt: TGTGCCAGCAGCTTAGTGAAGGGGCTTAATGAAAAACTGTTTTTT
CDR3aa: CASSLVKGLNEKLFF

v_gene: TRBV19
j_gene: TRBJ2-6
abundance: .
d_gene: .
CDR3nt: TGTGCCAGTAAAGCCCGAGAGGCTGGGGCCAACGTCCTGACTTTC
CDR3aa: CASKAREAGANVLTF

v_gene: TRBV20-1
j_gene: TRBJ2-5
abundance: .
d_gene: TRBD1
CDR3nt: TGCAGTGCTGGCCCGACAGGGTGGGAAGAGACCCAGTACTTC
CDR3aa: CSAGPTGWEETQYF

v_gene: TRBV18
j_gene: TRBJ1-2
abundance: few
d_gene: .
CDR3nt: TGTGCCAGCTCACCAGGGCGGGACTATGGCTACACCTTC
CDR3aa: CASSPGRDYGYTF

v_gene: TRBV27
j_gene: TRBJ2-7
abundance: .
d_gene: .
CDR3nt: TGTGCCAGCAGTTTGGCAGGACGCACCTACGAGCAGTACTTC
CDR3aa: CASSLAGRTYEQYF

v_gene: TRBV7-9
j_gene: TRBJ2-7
abundance: few
d_gene: .
CDR3nt: TGTGCCAGCAGTTTAGAAGTACGTGGCTACGAGCAGTACTTC
CDR3aa: CASSLEVRGYEQYF

v_gene: TRBV4-3
j_gene: TRBJ1-1
abundance: .
d_gene: .
CDR3nt: TGCGCCAGCAGCCGATTTTACAGGGACTCCACGAGGGGCACTGAAGCTTTCTTT
CDR3aa: CASSRFYRDSTRGTEAFF

v_gene: TRBV28
j_gene: TRBJ1-2
abundance: .
d_gene: TRBD1
CDR3nt: TGTGCCAGCAGTTCCACCGGGACAGGGGGGGGCTACACCTTC
CDR3aa: CASSSTGTGGGYTF

v_gene: TRBV27
j_gene: TRBJ2-1
abundance: .
d_gene: .
CDR3nt: TGTGCCAGCAGTTCCTTCGGGCGGAGGGATGAGCAGTTCTTC
CDR3aa: CASSSFGRRDEQFF

v_gene: TRBV7-2
j_gene: TRBJ2-7
abundance: .
d_gene: .
CDR3nt: TGTGCCAGCAGCTTAGCTCCAGGGGAAAACTACGAGCAGTACTTC
CDR3aa: CASSLAPGENYEQYF

v_gene: TRBV6-5
j_gene: TRBJ1-4
abundance: few
d_gene: TRBD1
CDR3nt: TGTGCCAGCAAGATTGGGACAGCGCCTGCAACTAATGAAAAACTGTTTTTT
CDR3aa: CASKIGTAPATNEKLFF

v_gene: TRBV28
j_gene: TRBJ2-5
abundance: .
d_gene: TRBD1
CDR3nt: TGTGCCAGCAGTCCCCCCACAGGGGGGCAAGAGACCCAGTACTTC
CDR3aa: CASSPPTGGQETQYF

v_gene: TRBV20-1
j_gene: TRBJ1-1
abundance: .
d_gene: TRBD1
CDR3nt: TGCAGTGCTAGACGACCGGGACAGATGAACACTGAAGCTTTCTTT
CDR3aa: CSARRPGQMNTEAFF

v_gene: TRBV2
j_gene: TRBJ1-5
abundance: .
d_gene: .
CDR3nt: TGTGCCAGCAGTTTTGGACGGCTTCAGCCCCAGCATTTT
CDR3aa: CASSFGRLQPQHF

v_gene: TRBV20-1
j_gene: TRBJ2-3
abundance: many
d_gene: TRBD2
CDR3nt: TGCAGTGCTGTGCAGCGGGGATACACAGATACGCAGTATTTT
CDR3aa: CSAVQRGYTDTQYF

v_gene: TRBV28
j_gene: TRBJ2-5
abundance: few
d_gene: .
CDR3nt: TGTGCCAGCAATCTAGGACAGAGAAACCAAGAGACCCAGTACTTC
CDR3aa: CASNLGQRNQETQYF

v_gene: TRBV28
j_gene: TRBJ2-1
abundance: many
d_gene: .
CDR3nt: TGTGCCAGCAGTTTACGATACTACGGATCTGGCAATGAGCAGTTCTTC
CDR3aa: CASSLRYYGSGNEQFF

v_gene: TRBV7-9
j_gene: TRBJ2-5
abundance: many
d_gene: .
CDR3nt: TGTGCCAGCAGCTTCACCCAAGAGACCCAGTACTTC
CDR3aa: CASSFTQETQYF

v_gene: TRBV6-5
j_gene: TRBJ2-5
abundance: .
d_gene: .
CDR3nt: TGTGCCAGCAGTTACGGTCTCGGGGGTCTGGGTGAGACCCAGTACTTC
CDR3aa: CASSYGLGGLGETQYF

v_gene: TRBV2
j_gene: TRBJ1-5
abundance: many
d_gene: .
CDR3nt: TGTGCCAGCAGGGGGGATAGCAATCAGCCCCAGCATTTT
CDR3aa: CASRGDSNQPQHF

v_gene: TRBV6-2/TRBV6-3
j_gene: TRBJ2-7
abundance: .
d_gene: TRBD2
CDR3nt: TGTGCCAGCAGTGTCGGACTAGCGGGGTTCGAGCAGTACTTC
CDR3aa: CASSVGLAGFEQYF